This section outlines one TCR beta chain sequence together with its context. This receptor's antigen is unknown. One base away there is no much larger clone; base qualities are not given. These data come from a study of blood T cells in healthy people across ages (dated by TCRdb to 2014 to 2015). Background on the whole study: In model experiments, template switching captured roughly one uniquely barcoded TCR beta cDNA molecule for every two T cells. Age-related changes in TCR beta repertoire diversity were measured in the study by deep sequencing normalized with unique cDNA molecular identifiers. The donors were split into four age groups: young (average about 16 years), middle-aged (roughly 42), aged (around 67) and long-lived (roughly 88). Donors of different ages were randomly distributed across sequencing lanes to avoid experimental bias. For two donors (one aged 18 to 29 and one aged 80 or older), the study analyzed two additional independent replicas of 1 million unique cDNA reads from the same blood draw. The investigation overall reported the following: The CMV infection status of donors was not known, potentially confounding age-related changes in expanded clonotypes. Because profiling used bulk unsorted PBMCs, naive and antigen-experienced compartments could not be compared conclusively. Total diversity estimates from one million sequenced T cells were considered lower bounds and underestimates. The percentage of naive T cells measured by flow cytometry correlated strongly with observed TCR beta diversity. Compared with the aged group, more naive CD4+ T cells, fewer expanded clones and increased TCR diversity were shown by the long-lived group, suggesting age selection. As age increased, observed TCR beta diversity per million T cells dropped in a roughly linear way, and a significant reduction was already evident by age roughly 40.

The roughly 39 donors, aged about 6 to 95 years, were systemically healthy Caucasian individuals from Russia. Each donor gave ten milliliters of peripheral blood, collected into EDTA-treated Vacutainer tubes. Ficoll-Paque density-gradient centrifugation was used to isolate PBMCs, with at least 6.5 million per sample. Trizol reagent was used to extract total RNA from the PBMCs, yielding at least 5.5 micrograms per sample. Naive CD45RAhigh/CD27high T cell percentages were measured by flow cytometry on a PBMC aliquot from every donor. Its CDR3 holds 14 amino acids, cysteine through phenylalanine. Here the CDR3 DNA is all that survives: 42 bases in frame from base 1. Compared with germline, V lacks 4 bases and J lacks 0 bases; bases without a gene match: 4. CDR1 DFQATT and CDR2 SNEGSKA are derived from the germline V gene (reference sequence). The library was obtained by 5' RACE. Sequencing relied on an Illumina HiSeq 2500. The second PCR ran for roughly 7 to 11 cycles and used a J-beta primer mix along with a sample-barcoded 5' primer. A unique molecular identifier was introduced onto each TCR beta cDNA molecule by a template-switch 5' adaptor carrying 12 random nucleotides. At least 2.5 million CDR3-containing paired-end reads were obtained from each sample. First-strand cDNA was synthesized from all RNA with the Mint cDNA synthesis kit, primed by a TRBC-specific oligonucleotide. All cDNA was treated with uracil-DNA glycosylase and then went through a first 18-cycle PCR with the universal primers M1SS and BC2_uni_R. The study's own analysis went as follows. For normalization, 1 million high-quality reads, each with a distinct molecular identifier, were randomly selected from each sample. Instead of being binned into consensus sequences, reads with shared molecular identifiers were discarded. MiTCR, run with a Q25 quality threshold and the strictest error-elimination algorithm, handled CDR3 identification, clonotype clustering and error correction. A nonparametric unseen species model with Euler transformation was used to estimate a lower bound on total TCR beta diversity. The public reads were run again by TCRdb, first through fastp at Q25 and then through MiXCR, and only productive beta chains were kept. All rows with the same CDR3 protein become a single entry with the most common DNA and genes. The V and J calls reflect TCRdb's pipeline rather than the authors' work. This sample gives 1.5 million to 2 million distinct CDR3 sequences in total; 28% of them show up just once. 6.5% to 8.5% of the sample goes to the ten largest clones.

The sequence was collected from a woman aged 30 to 39 in good health. Rearrangement joined TRBV20-1 to TRBJ2-3; 7 bases in the middle match TRBD2. The sample comprised blood. CDR3 sequence: CSATRTRSTDTQYF. The bases are TGCAGTGCTACCCGGACTAGGAGCACAGATACGCAGTATTTT.